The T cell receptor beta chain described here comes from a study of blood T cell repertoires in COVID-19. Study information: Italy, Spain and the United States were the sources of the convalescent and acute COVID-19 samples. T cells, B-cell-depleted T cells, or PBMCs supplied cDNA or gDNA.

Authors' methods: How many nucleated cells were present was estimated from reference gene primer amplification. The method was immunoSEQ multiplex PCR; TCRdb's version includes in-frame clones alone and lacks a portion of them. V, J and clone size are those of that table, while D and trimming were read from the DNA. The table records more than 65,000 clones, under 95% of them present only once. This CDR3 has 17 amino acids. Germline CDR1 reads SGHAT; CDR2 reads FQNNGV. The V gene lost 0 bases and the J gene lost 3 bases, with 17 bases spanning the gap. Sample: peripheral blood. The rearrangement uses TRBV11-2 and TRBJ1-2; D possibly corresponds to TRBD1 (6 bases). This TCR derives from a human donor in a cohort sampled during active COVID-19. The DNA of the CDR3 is TGTGCCAGCAGCTTAGATCGGGGGGGGGCATTTCACTATGGCTACACCTTC. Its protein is CASSLDRGGAFHYGYTF.